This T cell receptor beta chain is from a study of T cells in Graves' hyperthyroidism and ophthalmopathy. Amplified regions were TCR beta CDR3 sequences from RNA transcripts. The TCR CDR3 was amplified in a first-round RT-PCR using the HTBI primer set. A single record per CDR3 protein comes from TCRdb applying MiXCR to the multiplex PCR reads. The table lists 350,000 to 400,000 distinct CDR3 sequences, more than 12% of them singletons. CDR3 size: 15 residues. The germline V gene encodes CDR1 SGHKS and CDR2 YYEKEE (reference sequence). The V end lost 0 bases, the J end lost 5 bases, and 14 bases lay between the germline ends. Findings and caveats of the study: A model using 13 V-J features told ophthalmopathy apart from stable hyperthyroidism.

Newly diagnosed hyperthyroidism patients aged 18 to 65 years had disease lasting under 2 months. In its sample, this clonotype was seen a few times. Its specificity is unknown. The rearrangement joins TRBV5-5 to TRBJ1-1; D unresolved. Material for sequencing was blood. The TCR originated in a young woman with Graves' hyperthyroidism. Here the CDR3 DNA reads TGTGCCAGCAGCTTGGTTGTTTCCGGGGAGACTGAAGCTTTCTTT. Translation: CASSLVVSGETEAFF. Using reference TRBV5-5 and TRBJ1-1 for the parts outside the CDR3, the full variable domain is DAGVTQSPTHLIKTRGQQVTLRCSPISGHKSVSWYQQVLGQGPQFIFQYYEKEERGRGNFPDRFSARQFPNYSSELNVNALLLGDSALYLCASSLVVSGETEAFFGQGTRLTVV.